Below are 26 T cell receptor beta chains sequenced from a single sample in a study of radiation and T cells in renal cell carcinoma. Time point given: baseline pretreatment blood. Treatment described: 15 Gy SBRT to primary tumor, nephrectomy 4 weeks later. The protocol was immunoSEQ multiplex PCR, while the TCRdb copy is restricted to in-frame clones and leaves out a portion. The sample has about 140,000 clones, over 65% seen once. Here the sequenced sample was blood, taken from a patient whose treatment included radiotherapy and nephrectomy. The receptors shown here come from a woman aged 50 to 60 with renal cell carcinoma.

This clone was detected once. V is TRBV27 and J is TRBJ2-4; no clear D gene. The germline CDR1 and CDR2 sequences are MNHEY and SMNVEV (reference sequence). The CDR3 sequence is 14 residues long. The V and J ends lost 5 bases and 0 bases respectively, with 8 bases between them. The DNA of the CDR3 is TGTGCCAGCAGTCCCCTGATAGCCAAAAACATTCAGTACTTC. Residues: CASSPLIAKNIQYF.

V is TRBV5-1 and J is TRBJ2-6; D gene uncertain. The CDR3 is 15 residues long. V was trimmed by 4 bases and J by 1 base, leaving 9 bases between them. Germline CDR1 reads SGHRS; CDR2 reads YFSETQ. The CDR3 here is CASSGGSSGANVLTF. The CDR3, as DNA: TGCGCCAGCAGCGGCGGCAGTTCTGGGGCCAACGTCCTGACTTTC.

The J gene is TRBJ1-4, the V gene TRBV4-3, with D hard to call. Germline CDR1 reads LGHNA; CDR2 reads YSLEER. Trimming took off 4 bases at V and 8 bases at J, with 17 bases between the two ends. The length of the CDR3 is 15 residues. The CDR3 region has the DNA TGCGCCAGCAGCCCCCGAAGGTGGGGAGGGGAAAAACTGTTTTTT. Translation: CASSPRRWGGEKLFF.

This sequence joins TRBV5-1 and TRBJ2-1, with D possibly matching TRBD1 (6 bases). The V and J ends lost 7 bases and 0 bases respectively, with 17 bases between them. This CDR3 spans 16 amino acids. Germline V gene lookup returns CDR1 SGHRS and CDR2 YFSETQ. The chain's CDR3 is CASVPGGGSSYNEQFF. Written as DNA, the CDR3 is TGCGCCAGCGTTCCTGGGGGCGGCAGCTCCTACAATGAGCAGTTCTTC.

This chain connects TRBV21-1 to TRBJ2-3; the D call TRBD2 from the table was never checked on the DNA. TRBV21-1 has pseudogene status. CDR3 length: 18 residues. The CDR3 protein is CASSSRPGLAGHTDTQYF. The CDR3 DNA sequence: TGTGCCAGCAGCTCTCGCCCGGGACTAGCGGGGCACACAGATACGCAGTATTTT.

This chain uses TRBV9 with TRBJ2-2; unclear D gene. The CDR3 is 13 amino acids. The V end was cut by 4 bases, the J end by 3 bases, with 7 bases between. The germline CDR1 and CDR2 sequences are SGDLS and YYNGEE. CDR3 in DNA: TGTGCCAGCAGCCCCAGACACACCGGGGAGCTGTTTTTT. Translating gives CASSPRHTGELFF.

The chain carries TRBV29-1 and TRBJ1-2; a weak D match, TRBD1 (5 bases). Germline CDR1 and CDR2: SQVTM and ANQGSEA. V was pared by 4 bases and J by 5 bases, with 14 bases between. The CDR3 spans 13 residues. The CDR3 region is CSVVAGGEYGYTF. The CDR3 DNA reads as TGCAGCGTTGTTGCGGGGGGTGAATATGGCTACACCTTC.

This chain joins TRBV7-9 and TRBJ2-7; D is perhaps TRBD1 (5 bases). The CDR3 covers 14 residues. Trimming shortened V by 2 bases and J by 0 bases, and 8 bases separated the two germline ends. Looked up from germline, CDR1 is SEHNR and CDR2 is FQNEAQ (reference sequence). The DNA for the CDR3 is TGTGCCAGCAGCTTATTAGACAGCTCCTACGAGCAGTACTTC. It yields the protein CASSLLDSSYEQYF.

The rearrangement links TRBV6-6 to TRBJ1-1; D call uncertain. Trimming took off 7 bases at V and 2 bases at J, with 11 bases between the two ends. The CDR3 has 13 amino acids. CDR1 MNHNY and CDR2 SVGAGI come from the germline V gene (reference sequence). DNA of the CDR3: TGTGCCAGCACCCTTCAACTCAACACTGAAGCTTTCTTT. Translating gives CASTLQLNTEAFF.

The rearrangement links TRBV6-6 to TRBJ1-5; no clear D gene. Germline loops: CDR1 MNHNY, CDR2 SVGAGI (reference sequence). The V end was cut by 10 bases, the J end by 5 bases, with 18 bases between. The CDR3 sequence is 14 residues long. The CDR3 protein is CATRPPLDDQPQHF. DNA for the CDR3: TGTGCCACCCGTCCCCCCCTAGATGATCAGCCCCAGCATTTT.

The chain couples TRBV5-1 to TRBJ2-5, with 11 nucleotides matching TRBD2. This CDR3 region has 14 residues. Germline V gene sequence: CDR1 SGHRS, CDR2 YFSETQ. Trimming at V came to 4 bases and at J to 5 bases, leaving 4 bases not matched to a gene. In nucleotides, the CDR3 is TGCGCCAGCAGCGCGACTAGCGGGACGGAGACCCAGTACTTC. Its translation: CASSATSGTETQYF. The full variable domain, in which reference TRBV5-1 and TRBJ2-5 provide the parts outside the CDR3, is KAGVTQTPRYLIKTRGQQVTLSCSPISGHRSVSWYQQTPGQGLQFLFEYFSETQRNKGNFPGRFSGRQFSNSRSEMNVSTLELGDSALYLCASSATSGTETQYFGPGTRLLVL.

This clone was observed once. This sequence joins TRBV19 and TRBJ2-3; 9 bases fit TRBD1. CDR3 length: 15 residues. CDR1 and CDR2 from the germline V gene are LNHDA and SQIVND (reference sequence). The V gene end was trimmed by 7 bases and the J gene end by 3 bases; junction bases not matched to a gene: 8. DNA of the CDR3: TGTGCCAGTACCCCCGACAGGGGGTTAACAGATACGCAGTATTTT. It yields the protein CASTPDRGLTDTQYF.

The rearrangement joins TRBV6-4 to TRBJ2-1; the match to TRBD2 covers 8 bases. The CDR3 consists of 15 residues. Germline V CDR1 and CDR2: MRHNA, SNTAGT. The ends lost 5 bases at V and 7 bases at J; junction bases unmatched: 10. In DNA form, the CDR3 reads TGTGCCAGCAGTAAAAGCGGGAGATCTGTGAATGAGCAGTTCTTC. Translation gives CASSKSGRSVNEQFF.

The V gene is TRBV5-4, the J gene TRBJ2-7; D gene unclear. The CDR3 covers 13 residues. V was shortened by 4 bases and J by 4 bases, with 12 bases between the two germline ends. Germline V CDR1 and CDR2: SGHNT, YYREEE (reference sequence). CDR3 loop: CASSHPGRYEQYF. The CDR3 DNA follows: TGTGCCAGCAGCCACCCCGGACGGTACGAGCAGTACTTC. Full variable domain (rest looked up from reference TRBV5-4 and TRBJ2-7): ETGVTQSPTHLIKTRGQQVTLRCSSQSGHNTVSWYQQALGQGPQFIFQYYREEENGRGNFPPRFSGLQFPNYSSELNVNALELDDSALYLCASSHPGRYEQYFGPGTRLTVT.

The chain carries TRBV7-2 and TRBJ2-5, with D unresolved. The CDR3 runs 13 residues. The germline V gene encodes CDR1 SGHTA and CDR2 FQGNSA. V lost 6 bases and J lost 5, with 13 bases in between. The CDR3 nucleotides are TGTGCCAGCAGGGGGTTGGCAAGGGAGACCCAGTACTTC. This translates into CASRGLARETQYF.

The chain combines TRBV7-2 with TRBJ1-4; TRBD1 agrees at 8 bases. This CDR3 comprises 14 residues. The V segment lost 5 bases and the J segment 8 bases; nucleotides outside the gene matches: 7. Germline V CDR1 and CDR2: SGHTA, FQGNSA. Here the CDR3 DNA reads TGTGCCAGCAGCCAGGGGGCGGAAAGCGAAAAACTGTTTTTT. Its protein product is CASSQGAESEKLFF.

V and J are TRBV2 and TRBJ2-7, with 9 nucleotides matching TRBD1. Germline V gene sequence: CDR1 SNHLY, CDR2 FYNNEI. The J segment lost 5 bases and the V segment lost 3 bases, leaving 2 bases of the junction unmatched. The CDR3 runs 13 residues. CDR3 residues: CASSDRQGDEQYF. The CDR3 bases are TGTGCCAGCAGTGATAGACAGGGGGACGAGCAGTACTTC.

The chain has TRBV4-1 and TRBJ2-7; 9 nucleotides line up with TRBD2. CDR1 MGHRA and CDR2 YSYEKL come from the germline V gene. V gave up 0 bases and J gave up 0 bases; unmatched junction bases: 6. The CDR3 has 17 amino acids. DNA of the CDR3: TGCGCCAGCAGCCAAGAGAGACTAGCGGACAGCTCCTACGAGCAGTACTTC. It specifies CASSQERLADSSYEQYF.

J is TRBJ2-7 and V is TRBV5-4, with D unclear. The CDR3 extends over 16 amino acids. The germline CDR1 and CDR2 sequences are SGHNT and YYREEE (reference sequence). V was trimmed by 2 bases and J by 2 bases, leaving 17 bases between them. CDR3 region: CASSLGMARKAYEQYF. DNA for the CDR3: TGTGCCAGCAGCTTAGGAATGGCTCGTAAGGCCTACGAGCAGTACTTC.

Notes on this clone: The sample carries other DNA sequences with the same CDR3. This chain joins TRBV6-5 and TRBJ1-5; D is ambiguous. CDR1 and CDR2 (germline): MNHEY, SVGAGI. The CDR3 length is 15 residues. V was trimmed by 3 bases and J by 2 bases, leaving 11 bases between them. The CDR3 spells CASSYAGMGNQPQHF. The CDR3 coding sequence is TGTGCCAGCAGTTATGCGGGTATGGGCAATCAGCCCCAGCATTTT.

This chain links TRBV10-3 with TRBJ2-5; D gene ambiguous. CDR1 ENHRY and CDR2 SYGVKD come from the germline V gene. The CDR3 runs 15 residues. Trimming removed 3 bases from V and 1 base from J, with 12 bases in between. CDR3 in amino acids: CAISETPLSQETQYF. The CDR3 DNA follows: TGTGCCATCAGTGAAACCCCCCTGAGCCAAGAGACCCAGTACTTC.

The chain uses TRBV5-1 and TRBJ2-3, with 7 bases lining up with TRBD2. The V gene end was trimmed by 3 bases and the J gene end by 2 bases; junction bases not matched to a gene: 9. The CDR3 length is 16 residues. Germline lookup yields CDR1 SGHRS and CDR2 YFSETQ. The CDR3 bases are TGCGCCAGCAGCTCTTCAACCGGGGGGACCACAGATACGCAGTATTTT. Translated: CASSSSTGGTTDTQYF.

The chain couples TRBV20-1 to TRBJ1-1; D uncertain. V lost 1 base to trimming and J lost 9 bases, with 9 bases between them. Germline lookup yields CDR1 DFQATT and CDR2 SNEGSKA (reference sequence). The CDR3 consists of 11 residues. The CDR3 region has the DNA TGCAGTGCTAGAGTCGAGGGAAAAGCTTTCTTT. This translates into CSARVEGKAFF.

This clone was observed once. V and J are TRBV27 and TRBJ2-5; D unclear. CDR3 length: 16 amino acids. Trimming cost V 2 bases and J 5 bases, with 18 bases left between them. CDR1 MNHEY and CDR2 SMNVEV come from the germline V gene (reference sequence). The CDR3, as DNA: TGTGCCAGCAGTTTAAGGGTGAACAAACCGTGGGAGACCCAGTACTTC. This sequence encodes CASSLRVNKPWETQYF.

On this clone itself: Since the CDR3 does not end with the conserved phenylalanine or tryptophan, this likely comes from a read error. The rearrangement uses TRBV7-9 and TRBJ1-1; no definite D call. The CDR3 totals 14 residues. Trimming took off 2 bases at V and 0 bases at J, with 7 bases between the two ends. CDR1 SEHNR and CDR2 FQNEAQ come from the germline V gene (reference sequence). The CDR3 DNA is TGTGCCAGCAGCTTACATCAAGTGAACACTGAAGCTTTCCTT. Protein sequence: CASSLHQVNTEAFL.

The rearrangement uses TRBV5-1 and TRBJ1-1; D gene unclear. This CDR3 contains 16 residues. Trimming stripped 1 base from V and 1 base from J, with 14 bases between. Germline V gene sequence: CDR1 SGHRS, CDR2 YFSETQ. The CDR3 bases are TGCGCCAGCAGCTTGCGGGTAAATCCGGGGAACACTGAAGCTTTCTTT. As protein: CASSLRVNPGNTEAFF.